Below, 29 T cell receptor beta chains from the same sample are listed, as sequenced in a study of T-cell reconstitution after alpha-beta-depleted transplantation in children. Using unique molecular identifiers, the investigators prepared the TCRbeta library. From the PCR reads, TCRdb called clonotypes with MiXCR, one entry per CDR3 protein. This sample has some 240,000 distinct CDR3 sequences; more than 7.5% occur once, and the top ten carry roughly 5.1%. The source was PBMCs from the stem cell graft donor, collected from the stem cell graft. Source of these receptors: a human donor who donated a stem cell graft to a child with SCID.

This clonotype was picked up a small number of times. CDR3 DNA: TGTGCCAGCAGCTCGGAATTCGGGGTGGATAATTCACCCCTCCACTTT. It translates to CASSSEFGVDNSPLHF. The chain has TRBV7-8 and TRBJ1-6; the D is unclear. CDR1 is SGHVS and CDR2 is FQNEAQ in the germline V gene. Trimming cost V 4 bases and J 5 bases, with 15 bases left between them. The length of the CDR3 is 16 residues.

This clonotype was seen many times. The chain couples TRBV2 to TRBJ1-5, with D unclear. V lost 5 bases, J lost 0 bases, and 11 bases lay in between. The CDR3 is 15 residues long. Germline V gene data show CDR1 as SNHLY and CDR2 as FYNNEI. CDR3 amino acids: CASSSGDHSNQPQHF. CDR3 DNA sequence: TGTGCCAGCAGTAGTGGGGATCATAGCAATCAGCCCCAGCATTTT.

At least ten counts were recorded for this clonotype. V and J are TRBV4-1 and TRBJ2-1; TRBD2 aligns across 13 bases. J was trimmed by 9 bases and V by 8 bases; bases with no gene match: 16. CDR1 is MGHRA, CDR2 YSYEKL, per germline. The CDR3 runs to 17 residues. CDR3 sequence reads: CASLSSLLAGGPSEQFF. Written as DNA, the CDR3 is TGCGCCAGCCTCTCGTCCCTACTAGCGGGGGGGCCTAGTGAGCAGTTCTTC.

Many counts were recorded for this clonotype. The CDR3 coding sequence is TGCGCCAGCAGCCAAGTTACGACCGGGACTAGGTCCTACAATGAGCAGTTCTTC. This gives the protein CASSQVTTGTRSYNEQFF. The chain combines TRBV4-1 with TRBJ2-1; 8 bases line up with TRBD2. V shed 1 base and J 1 base; nucleotides not matched to a gene: 9. Germline-derived CDR1 and CDR2 are MGHRA and YSYEKL. There are 18 residues in the CDR3.

This clonotype has ten or more counts. This chain connects TRBV28 to TRBJ2-2; 7 bases agree with TRBD1. The CDR3 spans 16 residues. V dropped 7 bases and J dropped 1; count of bases not matched to a gene: 9. Germline CDR1 MDHEN, CDR2 SYDVKM. In nucleotides, the CDR3 is TGTGCCAGCACCCAATGGGACAGTTGGAACACCGGGGAGCTGTTTTTT. Translating it yields CASTQWDSWNTGELFF.

The rearrangement joins TRBV7-2 to TRBJ2-1; D might be TRBD2 (6 bases). Germline values: CDR1 SGHTA, CDR2 FQGNSA. The CDR3 runs to 14 residues. Trimming stripped 6 bases from V and 1 base from J, with 10 bases between. CDR3 protein: CASSTSTSYNEQFF. CDR3 DNA sequence: TGTGCCAGCAGTACTAGCACTTCCTACAATGAGCAGTTCTTC.

This clonotype was observed many times. V usage is TRBV5-1 and J usage is TRBJ2-3; D is possibly TRBD2 (6 bases). The CDR3 has 15 residues. Germline loops: CDR1 SGHRS, CDR2 YFSETQ. Trimming removed 4 bases at V and 5 bases at J, with 17 bases between. The CDR3 here is CASSPSGFGGDTQYF. In DNA, the CDR3 is TGCGCCAGCAGCCCTTCGGGTTTCGGGGGAGATACGCAGTATTTT. Supplemented by reference TRBV5-1 and TRBJ2-3, the full variable domain reads KAGVTQTPRYLIKTRGQQVTLSCSPISGHRSVSWYQQTPGQGLQFLFEYFSETQRNKGNFPGRFSGRQFSNSRSEMNVSTLELGDSALYLCASSPSGFGGDTQYFGPGTRLTVL.

This clonotype was observed many times. The J gene is TRBJ2-1, the V gene TRBV20-1; weak D call: TRBD2 (6 bases). V lost 3 bases and J lost 8, with 11 bases in between. CDR3 size: 12 residues. From germline, CDR1 is DFQATT and CDR2 SNEGSKA (reference sequence). The CDR3 here is CSASPGVYEQFF. The CDR3 DNA is TGCAGTGCTAGTCCGGGGGTCTATGAGCAGTTCTTC.

In this sample, this clonotype turned up many times. The V call is TRBV6-5, the J call TRBJ2-5; D perhaps matches TRBD2 (5 bases). Trimming left V 0 bases short and J 4 bases short, with 12 bases between. Germline loops: CDR1 MNHEY, CDR2 SVGAGI. This CDR3 region has 15 residues. The CDR3 coding sequence is TGTGCCAGCAGTTACTCTAGCGAGGGTGCAGAGACCCAGTACTTC. Encoded protein: CASSYSSEGAETQYF.

This clonotype showed up many times. The chain is built from TRBV18 and TRBJ2-3; TRBD1 agrees at 7 bases. The CDR3 has 15 amino acids. The germline CDR1 and CDR2 sequences are KGHSH and LQKENI. The V and J ends lost 0 bases and 3 bases, in that order; junction bases with no gene match: 3. The CDR3: CASSPPRQGTDTQYF. CDR3 nucleotides: TGTGCCAGCTCACCACCGAGACAGGGAACAGATACGCAGTATTTT.

This clonotype was seen repeatedly, ten times or more. CDR3 bases: TGCAGCGTTGGCAGGGGGTCCGGGGAGCTGTTTTTT. It encodes CSVGRGSGELFF. V gene TRBV29-1 combines with J gene TRBJ2-2; 7 nucleotides align to TRBD1. The CDR3 spans 12 residues. Germline CDR1 SQVTM, CDR2 ANQGSEA. V dropped 4 bases and J dropped 6; count of bases not matched to a gene: 2.

This clonotype has ten or more counts. This rearrangement joins TRBV7-2 to TRBJ1-2; possible D gene TRBD1, 5 bases. Germline CDR1 and CDR2: SGHTA and FQGNSA. Between the trimmed V and J ends, which lost 5 bases and 8 bases, there was a span of 24 bases. The CDR3 totals 16 residues. CDR3 coding DNA: TGTGCCAGCAGCCCCTGGCCCCAGGGACCCATTTCGGGCTACACCTTC. As protein: CASSPWPQGPISGYTF.

This clonotype occurred many times. The V call is TRBV5-1, the J call TRBJ2-5, with 11 bases identical to TRBD1. J gave up 2 bases and V 4 bases, and 7 bases lay outside the gene matches. The CDR3 is made up of 16 amino acids. Germline assignment: CDR1 SGHRS and CDR2 YFSETQ. CDR3 region: CASSPGTGGGQETQYF. CDR3 bases: TGCGCCAGCAGCCCCGGGACAGGGGGTGGACAAGAGACCCAGTACTTC.

This clonotype was detected many times. The V call is TRBV18, the J call TRBJ2-1; 9 positions agree with TRBD2. The CDR3 length is 14 residues. With V trimmed by 3 bases and J by 5 bases, 2 bases remained unmatched. The germline V gene has CDR1 KGHSH and CDR2 LQKENI. The CDR3 region is CASSPRGGDNEQFF. CDR3 sequence (DNA): TGTGCCAGCTCACCGCGGGGGGGCGACAATGAGCAGTTCTTC.

This clonotype came up many times. J is TRBJ1-2 and V is TRBV5-1; 10 bases fit TRBD1. V trimming: 4 bases; J trimming: 6 bases; junction bases outside the gene matches: 9. CDR1 is SGHRS and CDR2 is YFSETQ in the germline V gene. This CDR3 contains 15 residues. The CDR3 loop reads CASSVAGQGSDGYTF. CDR3 nucleotides: TGCGCCAGCAGCGTCGCGGGACAGGGGTCGGATGGCTACACCTTC. The whole variable domain, remainder taken from reference TRBV5-1 and TRBJ1-2, is KAGVTQTPRYLIKTRGQQVTLSCSPISGHRSVSWYQQTPGQGLQFLFEYFSETQRNKGNFPGRFSGRQFSNSRSEMNVSTLELGDSALYLCASSVAGQGSDGYTFGSGTRLTVV.

This clonotype was observed many times. This chain links TRBV9 with TRBJ1-2; D gene ambiguous. V lost 0 bases to trimming and J lost 2 bases, with 5 bases between them. Germline assignment: CDR1 SGDLS and CDR2 YYNGEE. The CDR3 sequence is 13 residues long. The CDR3 spells CASSVGGNYGYTF. The CDR3 DNA is TGTGCCAGCAGCGTAGGCGGGAACTATGGCTACACCTTC.

This clonotype occurred many times. The J gene is TRBJ1-4, the V gene TRBV20-1; unclear D gene. Deletions cut 0 bases from V and 8 bases from J, with 16 bases between. This CDR3 is built from 15 residues. Looked up from germline, CDR1 is DFQATT and CDR2 is SNEGSKA (reference sequence). The chain's CDR3 is CSARDLTVTAEKLFF. The CDR3 nucleotides read TGCAGTGCTAGAGACCTTACAGTTACCGCGGAAAAACTGTTTTTT.

At least ten counts were recorded for this clonotype. CDR3 in amino acids: CASSLGLKGGAFF. Here the CDR3 DNA reads TGTGCCAGCAGCTTGGGTCTGAAAGGAGGGGCTTTCTTT. The chain recombines TRBV5-5 with TRBJ1-1; D is unresolved. CDR1 SGHKS and CDR2 YYEKEE come from the germline V gene (reference sequence). Trimming left V 0 bases short and J 11 bases short, with 14 bases between. The CDR3 spans 13 residues. The full variable domain, rest sourced from reference TRBV5-5 and TRBJ1-1, is DAGVTQSPTHLIKTRGQQVTLRCSPISGHKSVSWYQQVLGQGPQFIFQYYEKEERGRGNFPDRFSARQFPNYSSELNVNALLLGDSALYLCASSLGLKGGAFFGQGTRLTVV.

This clonotype came up many times. V is TRBV20-1 and J is TRBJ1-2, with TRBD1 matching over 12 bases. Germline trimming cut 0 bases from V and 0 bases from J; bases unmatched to any gene: 8. CDR1 is DFQATT, CDR2 SNEGSKA, per germline (reference sequence). This CDR3 has 18 amino acids. The chain's CDR3 is CSARDQGTGGTANYGYTF. As DNA, the CDR3 is TGCAGTGCTAGAGATCAAGGGACAGGGGGCACAGCTAACTATGGCTACACCTTC.

This clonotype came up many times. CDR3 protein: CSARDPGQGAYEQYF. The CDR3 region has the DNA TGCAGTGCTAGAGACCCGGGACAGGGGGCCTACGAGCAGTACTTC. The chain uses TRBV20-1 and TRBJ2-7; 11 nucleotides align to TRBD1. The germline gives CDR1 DFQATT, CDR2 SNEGSKA (reference sequence). CDR3 length: 15 amino acids. V lost 0 bases to trimming and J lost 2 bases; unmatched junction nucleotides: 3.

This clonotype was counted ten times or more. The rearrangement links TRBV5-1 to TRBJ2-2; tentative D call: TRBD2 (6 bases). The CDR3 is 16 amino acids. Trimming removed 4 bases from V and 0 bases from J, with 13 bases in between. From germline, CDR1 is SGHRS and CDR2 YFSETQ. DNA for the CDR3: TGCGCCAGCAGCCCCGGGGGAACAGCGAACACCGGGGAGCTGTTTTTT. Protein: CASSPGGTANTGELFF.

This clonotype was counted ten times or more. The J gene is TRBJ2-3, the V gene TRBV24-1; a weak D match, TRBD1 (5 bases). Germline V CDR1 and CDR2: KGHDR, SFDVKD. The CDR3 runs 14 residues. The V end was cut by 5 bases, the J end by 5 bases, with 13 bases between. The CDR3 loop is CATSAPGLGDTQYF. The CDR3 DNA reads TGTGCCACCAGTGCACCAGGGCTGGGAGATACGCAGTATTTT.

This clonotype was seen many times. The chain is built from TRBV9 and TRBJ2-2; 7 bases align to TRBD1. Germline V CDR1 and CDR2: SGDLS, YYNGEE. This CDR3 has 16 residues. The ends lost 2 bases at V and 6 bases at J; junction bases unmatched: 10. CDR3 nucleotide sequence: TGTGCCAGCAGCGTCTCCCCCAGGGGGTCTGCCGGGGAGCTGTTTTTT. Its translation is CASSVSPRGSAGELFF.

This clonotype was seen at least ten times. This chain connects TRBV7-2 to TRBJ2-3; a possible D gene is TRBD2 (6 bases). There are 15 residues in the CDR3. Per germline, CDR1 SGHTA and CDR2 FQGNSA. Trimming pared 2 bases from V and 1 base from J, leaving 10 bases between. CDR3 protein: CASSLPGGGTDTQYF. The CDR3 region has the DNA TGTGCCAGCAGCTTACCCGGGGGTGGCACAGATACGCAGTATTTT.

The sample holds many counts of this clonotype. V is TRBV7-8 and J is TRBJ2-3; maybe TRBD1 (6 bases). This CDR3 spans 17 amino acids. V lost 5 bases and J 3 bases, leaving 21 bases between the germline ends. The germline CDR1 and CDR2 sequences are SGHVS and FQNEAQ. CDR3 nucleotides: TGTGCCAGCAGCCCTCCACGTCGAGGGGGAAGTACAGATACGCAGTATTTT. This gives the protein CASSPPRRGGSTDTQYF. Supplemented by reference TRBV7-8 and TRBJ2-3, the full variable domain reads GAGVSQSPRYKVAKRGQDVALRCDPISGHVSLFWYQQALGQGPEFLTYFQNEAQLDKSGLPSDRFFAERPEGSVSTLKIQRTQQEDSAVYLCASSPPRRGGSTDTQYFGPGTRLTVL.

This clonotype was observed many times. The CDR3 coding sequence is TGCGCCAGCAGGATGACGCGGACAGGGCTTTCCCAACAGCAGTTCTTC. Encoded protein: CASRMTRTGLSQQQFF. The chain uses TRBV5-1 and TRBJ2-1; 8 bases are a match to TRBD1. The CDR3 consists of 16 residues. The V and J ends lost 5 bases and 11 bases, in that order; junction bases with no gene match: 18. Germline loops: CDR1 SGHRS, CDR2 YFSETQ.

There are many counts of this clonotype. The V gene is TRBV5-1, the J gene TRBJ1-1; a weak D match, TRBD1 (6 bases). Trimming shortened V by 6 bases and J by 4 bases, and 13 bases separated the two germline ends. Germline lookup yields CDR1 SGHRS and CDR2 YFSETQ. The CDR3 is made up of 13 amino acids. CDR3 nucleotide sequence: TGCGCCAGCACCAACAGGGAGTTCACTGAAGCTTTCTTT. This gives the protein CASTNREFTEAFF.

This clonotype came up many times. The rearrangement joins TRBV2 to TRBJ2-1; D could derive from TRBD1 or TRBD2 (6 bases each). Germline V CDR1 and CDR2: SNHLY, FYNNEI. The CDR3 runs 13 residues. Trimming shortened V by 8 bases and J by 5 bases, and 13 bases separated the two germline ends. The CDR3, as DNA: TGTGCCAGCCGCGGTAGGGGGGACAATGAGCAGTTCTTC. It translates to CASRGRGDNEQFF.

This clonotype was observed many times. The chain is built from TRBV2 and TRBJ1-4; 7 bases are a match to TRBD1. The CDR3 has 14 amino acids. CDR1 SNHLY and CDR2 FYNNEI come from the germline V gene. Losses at the gene ends were 7 bases for V and 3 bases for J; bases not matched to a gene: 5. The CDR3 DNA is TGTGCCAGCACGAGTCAGGGGGCTAATGAAAAACTGTTTTTT. Amino acids: CASTSQGANEKLFF. Complete variable domain (other parts from reference TRBV2 and TRBJ1-4): EPEVTQTPSHQVTQMGQEVILRCVPISNHLYFYWYRQILGQKVEFLVSFYNNEISEKSEIFDDQFSVERPDGSNFTLKIRSTKLEDSAMYFCASTSQGANEKLFFGSGTQLSVL.